Detailed here is one T cell receptor (beta chain). The antigen is undetermined. The CDR3 does not close with the conserved phenylalanine or tryptophan, likely indicating a read error. This entry comes from a study of blood T cells in healthy people across ages. This CDR3 is built from 13 residues. V lost 1 base and J lost 4, with 7 bases in between. A sample-barcoded 5' primer and a J-beta primer mix were used in a second PCR of about 6 to 12 cycles. TCRdb re-analysed the 5' RACE reads in MiXCR, keeping a single row per CDR3 protein. The sample consists of some 1,800,000 distinct CDR3 sequences, approximately 39% of them appearing once. Regarding the study as a whole: Naive T cell percentage by flow cytometry tracked strongly with beta diversity. Per million T cells, TCR beta diversity dropped about linearly as age rose.

The rearrangement links TRBV12-3 or TRBV12-4 to TRBJ1-1, with D hard to call. This clonotype was obtained from a human donor in good health. Sequencing was done on a sample of blood. CDR3 in DNA: TGTGCCAGCAGTTTAGGGGGTACCACTGAAGCTTTCTTG. The encoded protein is CASSLGGTTEAFL.